Sequencing of this T cell receptor (beta chain) was carried out in a study of cytomegalovirus exposure and HLA in healthy donors. As for the study in general: HLA-typed donors were the source of roughly 80 million unique TCRs held in an early data release.

Study observations and caveats: Most of the CMV-associated TCR beta chains (in a later analysis) appeared to be HLA-restricted.

Germline V gives CDR1 SGDLS, CDR2 YYNGEE. Losses at the gene ends were 4 bases for V and 3 bases for J; bases not matched to a gene: 6. The CDR3 has 15 amino acids. Each of the donors was a healthy bone marrow donor. Amplification used 60 Vbeta primers and 13 Jbeta primers. Source study methods: The count from a later analysis was 79 million or so unique TCR beta chains, some 12 million of them shared. The table came from immunoSEQ multiplex PCR; TCRdb's copy has only in-frame clones and leaves some out. The V and J calls and clone size were taken over from that table, and D and trimming were inferred from the DNA. Of around 190,000 clones in the sample, around 87% were seen once. In regard to this clone: Its antigen is undetermined.

This sequence joins TRBV9 and TRBJ2-2, with 7 nucleotides matching TRBD1. Sequencing was carried out using PBMCs. The sequence came from a woman aged 18-29 years in good health and CMV-seronegative. Written as DNA, the CDR3 is TGTGCCAGCAGCCTCCGGACAGGAGACACCGGGGAGCTGTTTTTT. Amino acid sequence: CASSLRTGDTGELFF.